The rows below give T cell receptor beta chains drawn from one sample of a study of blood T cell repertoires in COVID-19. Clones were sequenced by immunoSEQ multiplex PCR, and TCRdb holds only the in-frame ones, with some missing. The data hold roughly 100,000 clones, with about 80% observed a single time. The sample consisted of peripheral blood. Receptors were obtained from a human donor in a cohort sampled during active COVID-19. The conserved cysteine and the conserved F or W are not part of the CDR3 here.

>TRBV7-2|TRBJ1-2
ASSLRGQGNGYT
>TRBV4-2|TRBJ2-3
ASNPGGNTDTQY
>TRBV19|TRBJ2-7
ASASRGYEQY
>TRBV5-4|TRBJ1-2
ASSPGGLGNLGYT
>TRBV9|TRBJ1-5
ASSVDRGVCQPQH
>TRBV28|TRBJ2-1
ASSATSGVIYEQF
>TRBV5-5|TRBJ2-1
ASSLATDNEQF
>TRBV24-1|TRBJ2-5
ATGGASGGSQETQY
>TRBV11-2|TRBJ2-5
ASTGSGGRETQY
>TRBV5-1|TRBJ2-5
ASSLMWSSEETQY
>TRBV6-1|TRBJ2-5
ASSEAPTRLAGPGGTQY
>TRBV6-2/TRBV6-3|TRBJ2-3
ASSLGEVDTQY
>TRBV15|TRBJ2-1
ATSAPPQGNWNEQF
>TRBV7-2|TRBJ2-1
ATGTLAAYNEQF
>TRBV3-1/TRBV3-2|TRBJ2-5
ASSTEWARETQY
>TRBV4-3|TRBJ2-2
ASSQDTSGYYTGELF
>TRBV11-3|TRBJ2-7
ASRWDSFSYEQY
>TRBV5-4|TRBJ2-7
ASSFGTGDEQY
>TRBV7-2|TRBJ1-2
ASSLMGTGGYGYT
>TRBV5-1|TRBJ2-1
ASSLALRGGGNEQF
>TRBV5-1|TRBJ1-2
ASSLDLRGSGYT
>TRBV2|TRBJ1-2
AGDSLYGYT
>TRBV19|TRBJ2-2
ASRQGAYTGELF
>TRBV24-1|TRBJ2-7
ATSESDRADEQY
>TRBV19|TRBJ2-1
ASSIRERDYNEQF
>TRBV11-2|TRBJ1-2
ASSLVPGWLHGYT
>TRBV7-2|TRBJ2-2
ASSTSYTGELF
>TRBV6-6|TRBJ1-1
ASSYFGNTEAF